Presented here are 30 T cell receptor beta chains from one specimen sequenced in a study of CD8 T cells in ankylosing spondylitis. Study results and caveats: Characteristic, it appeared, of ankylosing spondylitis blood was a TCR beta motif of eight highly homologous variants.

TCRdb called the 5' RACE reads again in MiXCR, with one record for every CDR3 protein. The repertoire consists of about 400,000 distinct CDR3 sequences, with around 24% occurring once and the leading ten covering around 16%. The antigens for these receptors are not known. Sequencing was done on a sample of blood, either unsorted or a sorted T cell fraction (not recorded which). The receptors originated from a male donor with ankylosing spondylitis.

The J gene is TRBJ2-5, the V gene TRBV7-9; D gene uncertain. Trimming took 5 bases from V and 0 from J, leaving 7 bases between them. The CDR3 length is 13 residues. The germline gives CDR1 SEHNR, CDR2 FQNEAQ (reference sequence). CDR3 nucleotide sequence: TGTGCCAGCAGCCCCCCCCACCAAGAGACCCAGTACTTC. Translating gives CASSPPHQETQYF.

The CDR3 reads CASTDPLTAPANYGYTF. CDR3 coding DNA: TGTGCCAGCACGGACCCCTTAACAGCCCCCGCTAACTATGGCTACACCTTC. This chain links TRBV3-1 with TRBJ1-2, with no clear D. This CDR3 is 17 amino acids long. CDR1 is LGHDT and CDR2 is YNNKEL in the germline V gene (reference sequence). Trimming took 7 bases from V and 0 from J, leaving 21 bases between them.

The chain uses TRBV7-2 and TRBJ2-3, with D perhaps matching TRBD2 (6 bases). CDR3 size: 15 residues. Germline CDR1 reads SGHTA; CDR2 reads FQGNSA. V dropped 2 bases and J dropped 2 bases, with 11 bases sitting between them. CDR3 sequence reads: CASSLSGRDTDTQYF. CDR3 coding DNA: TGTGCCAGCAGCTTAAGCGGGCGTGACACAGATACGCAGTATTTT.

At least ten counts were recorded for this clonotype. CDR3 sequence (DNA): TGTGCCAGCAGTCCAGGGGGCCGCACAGATACGCAGTATTTT. Its translation: CASSPGGRTDTQYF. The V call is TRBV28, the J call TRBJ2-3; 8 positions agree with TRBD1. Germline V gene lookup returns CDR1 MDHEN and CDR2 SYDVKM. Losses at the gene ends were 5 bases for V and 1 base for J; bases not matched to a gene: 2. There are 14 residues in the CDR3.

Only one count was recorded for this clonotype. The chain is built from TRBV2 and TRBJ2-1; 7 bases are shared with TRBD1. In germline, CDR1 is SNHLY, CDR2 FYNNEI. The CDR3 is made up of 14 amino acids. V trimming: 6 bases; J trimming: 9 bases; junction bases outside the gene matches: 11. CDR3 nucleotides: TGTGCCAGCAGGGAGCTTACGACAGGGCTTGAGCAGTTCTTC. This translates into CASRELTTGLEQFF.

Only a few counts were recorded for this clonotype. The rearrangement joins TRBV20-1 to TRBJ1-5; D is undetermined. The germline V and J ends were trimmed by 4 bases and 0 bases, with 13 bases remaining between them. The CDR3 has 15 amino acids. Germline lookup yields CDR1 DFQATT and CDR2 SNEGSKA (reference sequence). The CDR3 DNA is TGCAGTGCTATAGGCCCATCCAGTAGCAATCAGCCCCAGCATTTT. The encoded protein is CSAIGPSSSNQPQHF.

This clonotype was seen more than once but under ten times. The chain recombines TRBV7-2 with TRBJ2-1; 7 bases fit TRBD1. Germline V gene data show CDR1 as SGHTA and CDR2 as FQGNSA. The CDR3 sequence is 15 residues long. V was pared by 5 bases and J by 5 bases, with 9 bases of the junction left unmatched. CDR3 nucleotide sequence: TGTGCCAGCAGCCAACCTCGACAGGGCCACAATGAGCAGTTCTTC. Amino acid sequence: CASSQPRQGHNEQFF.

This clonotype was observed a few times. The chain links TRBV25-1 to TRBJ2-1, with TRBD1 identical over 8 bases. The CDR3 loop spans 15 amino acids. The V segment lost 5 bases and the J segment 6 bases; nucleotides outside the gene matches: 9. The V gene's germline CDR1 is MGHDK and CDR2 SYGVNS. The CDR3, as DNA: TGTGCCAGCAGTTCCCTGGGACAGGTCTTCAATGAGCAGTTCTTC. Its translation is CASSSLGQVFNEQFF. Combining the CDR3 with reference TRBV25-1 and TRBJ2-1 gives the whole variable domain EADIYQTPRYLVIGTGKKITLECSQTMGHDKMYWYQQDPGMELHLIHYSYGVNSTEKGDLSSESTVSRIRTEHFPLTLESARPSHTSQYLCASSSLGQVFNEQFFGPGTRLTVL.

Only a few counts were recorded for this clonotype. The rearrangement joins TRBV20-1 to TRBJ2-7, with TRBD1 matching over 7 bases. This CDR3 spans 14 amino acids. Germline V gene data show CDR1 as DFQATT and CDR2 as SNEGSKA (reference sequence). The J segment lost 2 bases and the V segment lost 0 bases, leaving 4 bases of the junction unmatched. The CDR3 coding sequence is TGCAGTGCTAGAGACGACAGGGACACCTACGAGCAGTACTTC. It yields the protein CSARDDRDTYEQYF.

CDR3 nucleotide sequence: TGTGCCAGCACCTTGTTGGGACCTCAAGAGACCCAGTACTTC. Its protein product is CASTLLGPQETQYF. The genes are TRBV7-9 and TRBJ2-5, with D perhaps TRBD1 or TRBD2 (5 bases each). This CDR3 region has 14 residues. CDR1 SEHNR and CDR2 FQNEAQ come from the germline V gene (reference sequence). The V and J ends lost 7 bases and 2 bases respectively, with 14 bases between them.

The chain has TRBV15 and TRBJ2-5; D may be TRBD2 (5 bases). V lost 7 bases and J lost 1, with 13 bases in between. Germline V gene lookup returns CDR1 LNHNV and CDR2 YYDKDF (reference sequence). This CDR3 spans 14 amino acids. The CDR3 DNA reads as TGTGCCACCACCCCCCGGCGGGTCCAAGAGACCCAGTACTTC. Residues: CATTPRRVQETQYF.

V gene TRBV5-1 combines with J gene TRBJ2-1; 10 bases align to TRBD2. The V segment lost 4 bases and the J segment 4 bases; nucleotides outside the gene matches: 8. This CDR3 is 16 amino acids long. From germline, CDR1 is SGHRS and CDR2 YFSETQ. Here the CDR3 DNA reads TGCGCCAGCAGCGTCCGGACTAGCGGACTTTACAATGAGCAGTTCTTC. Its translation: CASSVRTSGLYNEQFF. Using reference TRBV5-1 and TRBJ2-1 for the parts outside the CDR3, the full variable domain is KAGVTQTPRYLIKTRGQQVTLSCSPISGHRSVSWYQQTPGQGLQFLFEYFSETQRNKGNFPGRFSGRQFSNSRSEMNVSTLELGDSALYLCASSVRTSGLYNEQFFGPGTRLTVL.

The rearrangement uses TRBV7-3 and TRBJ2-1; TRBD1 matches 7 bases. The CDR3 extends over 16 amino acids. Trimming at V came to 2 bases and at J to 8 bases, leaving 12 bases not matched to a gene. The germline V gene encodes CDR1 SGHTA and CDR2 FQGTGA. The CDR3 DNA reads TGTGCCAGCAGCTTACAGTCGGACAGGCGTTACGATGAGCAGTTCTTC. This sequence encodes CASSLQSDRRYDEQFF.

In this sample, this clonotype turned up a few times. V and J are TRBV29-1 and TRBJ2-1; 8 bases agree with TRBD2. In germline, CDR1 is SQVTM, CDR2 ANQGSEA. V shed 1 base, J shed 5 bases, and the junction held 1 base outside the gene matches. The CDR3 is 13 amino acids. The DNA of the CDR3 is TGCAGCGTTGAAGGAGCGGGAGACAATGAGCAGTTCTTC. Protein product: CSVEGAGDNEQFF.

The chain joins TRBV7-3 to TRBJ2-6, with a possible D match to TRBD2 (6 bases). Germline V gene data show CDR1 as SGHTA and CDR2 as FQGTGA. V lost 6 bases, J lost 2 bases, and 11 bases lay in between. This CDR3 is built from 15 residues. CDR3 sequence: CASRVGGTGANVLTF. As DNA, the CDR3 is TGTGCCAGCAGGGTCGGGGGTACTGGGGCCAACGTCCTGACTTTC.

The chain couples TRBV9 to TRBJ2-3, with a weak D call TRBD1 (5 bases). There are 14 residues in the CDR3. Germline CDR1 SGDLS, CDR2 YYNGEE. V was clipped by 3 bases and J by 4 bases, with 12 bases between them. This CDR3 reads CASSALRESDTQYF. CDR3 nucleotides: TGTGCCAGCAGCGCGCTCAGGGAATCAGATACGCAGTATTTT. Based on the CDR3 plus reference TRBV9 and TRBJ2-3, the full variable domain is DSGVTQTPKHLITATGQRVTLRCSPRSGDLSVYWYQQSLDQGLQFLIQYYNGEERAKGNILERFSAQQFPDLHSELNLSSLELGDSALYFCASSALRESDTQYFGPGTRLTVL.

This rearrangement joins TRBV5-5 to TRBJ2-3, with TRBD2 matching over 9 bases. Trimming cost V 0 bases and J 2 bases; bases outside gene matches: 7. The CDR3 is 17 residues long. Germline V gene data show CDR1 as SGHKS and CDR2 as YYEKEE (reference sequence). This CDR3 is CASSLEGTSNPTDTQYF. DNA of the CDR3: TGTGCCAGCAGCTTGGAAGGGACTAGCAATCCCACAGATACGCAGTATTTT. Filled out from reference TRBV5-5 and TRBJ2-3, the complete variable domain reads DAGVTQSPTHLIKTRGQQVTLRCSPISGHKSVSWYQQVLGQGPQFIFQYYEKEERGRGNFPDRFSARQFPNYSSELNVNALLLGDSALYLCASSLEGTSNPTDTQYFGPGTRLTVL.

This rearrangement joins TRBV20-1 to TRBJ2-3, with D possibly being TRBD1 (6 bases). Germline CDR1 and CDR2: DFQATT and SNEGSKA (reference sequence). With 5 bases removed from V and 5 bases from J, the gap between germline ends came to 17 bases. CDR3 size: 14 residues. The CDR3, as DNA: TGCAGTGCTTTGGGACATAAAGGGGGAGATACGCAGTATTTT. This translates into CSALGHKGGDTQYF.

Many counts were recorded for this clonotype. DNA for the CDR3: TGCAGCGGGGGAGACTACTACGAGCAGTACTTC. Protein product: CSGGDYYEQYF. The J gene is TRBJ2-7, the V gene TRBV29-1; possible D gene TRBD2, 5 bases. CDR3 length: 11 amino acids. Trimming cost V 7 bases and J 3 bases, with 10 bases left between them. Germline V gene sequence: CDR1 SQVTM, CDR2 ANQGSEA.

The genes are TRBV9 and TRBJ2-1, with a tentative D call TRBD2 (6 bases). In germline, CDR1 is SGDLS, CDR2 YYNGEE. V shed 3 bases and J shed 8 bases, with 18 bases lying between them. The CDR3 contains 15 residues. DNA for the CDR3: TGTGCCAGCAGCGGCCGGGACTCCTGGGGCGATGAGCAGTTCTTC. Its translation: CASSGRDSWGDEQFF.

Many counts were recorded for this clonotype. This sequence joins TRBV5-1 and TRBJ1-1; maybe TRBD1 (5 bases). Germline CDR1 SGHRS, CDR2 YFSETQ. Trimming cost V 0 bases and J 1 base, with 7 bases left between them. This CDR3 contains 14 residues. CDR3 nucleotides: TGCGCCAGCAGCTTGGCCAGGGCGAACACTGAAGCTTTCTTT. Protein: CASSLARANTEAFF.

The sample holds a few counts of this clonotype. The rearrangement uses TRBV28 and TRBJ2-1, with 7 bases lining up with TRBD1. This CDR3 spans 15 amino acids. The germline gives CDR1 MDHEN, CDR2 SYDVKM. V lost 5 bases and J lost 3; bases outside the gene matches: 7. This CDR3 is CASSLRDSGYNEQFF. In DNA form, the CDR3 reads TGTGCCAGCAGTCTAAGGGACAGCGGCTACAATGAGCAGTTCTTC.

The genes are TRBV14 and TRBJ2-5; TRBD1 might be the D (6 bases). The CDR3 runs to 14 residues. V gave up 4 bases and J gave up 4 bases, with 13 bases separating them. Germline CDR1 is SGHDN and CDR2 is FVKESK. The CDR3, as DNA: TGTGCCAGCAGCCGAGCAGGGGCCGGAGAGACCCAGTACTTC. It specifies CASSRAGAGETQYF.

This clonotype has just a few counts. The chain is built from TRBV12-3 or TRBV12-4 and TRBJ2-7; 7 positions agree with TRBD1. The CDR3 is 16 residues long. V was pared by 2 bases and J by 6 bases, with 13 bases of the junction left unmatched. The CDR3 nucleotides are TGTGCCAGCAGTTTATTTGGGGACAGTATATCTAGCGAGCAGTACTTC. Its translation is CASSLFGDSISSEQYF.

This sequence joins TRBV6-5 and TRBJ1-1; no clear D gene. This CDR3 is 13 amino acids long. In germline, CDR1 is MNHEY, CDR2 SVGAGI. Trimming left V 0 bases short and J 5 bases short, with 7 bases between. This chain's CDR3 is CASSYSEVTEAFF. CDR3 coding DNA: TGTGCCAGCAGTTACTCCGAGGTAACTGAAGCTTTCTTT.

The chain recombines TRBV20-1 with TRBJ2-5, with D unclear. Germline CDR1 is DFQATT and CDR2 is SNEGSKA (reference sequence). V lost 5 bases and J 2 bases, leaving 18 bases between the germline ends. The CDR3 is 15 residues long. In DNA, the CDR3 is TGCAGTGCTCCCCCTCGTGGGCGATCGCAAGAGACCCAGTACTTC. As protein: CSAPPRGRSQETQYF.

The CDR3 region has the DNA TGTGCCAGCAGCCACCGACTAGCGGGAGCGGTGGGTACGCAGTTCTTC. Amino acids: CASSHRLAGAVGTQFF. V and J are TRBV3-1 and TRBJ2-1; 12 bases are shared with TRBD2. The V gene end was trimmed by 3 bases and the J gene end by 12 bases; junction bases not matched to a gene: 12. CDR1 and CDR2 (germline): LGHDT, YNNKEL (reference sequence). The CDR3 is 16 residues long.

V and J are TRBV10-3 and TRBJ2-2; 9 positions agree with TRBD1. The germline V gene has CDR1 ENHRY and CDR2 SYGVKD. Unmatched junction bases numbered 5, after V lost 10 bases and J lost 2 bases. There are 14 residues in the CDR3. CDR3 protein: CATKGQGNTGELFF. DNA for the CDR3: TGTGCCACGAAGGGACAGGGAAACACCGGGGAGCTGTTTTTT.

DNA of the CDR3: TGCAGCGTTGTCGTACAGGGGGCTCGAAATCAGCCCCAGCATTTT. Translation gives CSVVVQGARNQPQHF. This chain joins TRBV29-1 and TRBJ1-5; 9 bases line up with TRBD1. The CDR3 covers 15 residues. The germline CDR1 and CDR2 sequences are SQVTM and ANQGSEA. V shed 4 bases, J shed 4 bases, and the junction held 8 bases outside the gene matches.

This clonotype turned up a few times. The chain uses TRBV18 and TRBJ1-2; D gene unclear. The CDR3 has 13 residues. Trimming stripped 0 bases from V and 1 base from J, with 3 bases between. Germline V CDR1 and CDR2: KGHSH, LQKENI. In DNA, the CDR3 is TGTGCCAGCTCACCACCAGTTAACTATGGCTACACCTTC. It yields the protein CASSPPVNYGYTF.